The clone carrying this T cell receptor beta chain was seen only a few times. What it binds is unknown. Together with a sample-barcoded 5' primer, a J-beta primer mix was included in a second PCR lasting about 6 to 11 cycles. Every molecule of cDNA carried a tag from a template-switch adaptor with 12 random nucleotides. MiXCR, run by TCRdb on the 5' RACE reads, gives a single entry per CDR3 protein. The sample carries approximately 810,000 distinct CDR3 sequences, about 34% recorded once. The sample is drawn from a study of blood T cells in healthy people across ages. Study results and caveats: Across the age range, TCR beta diversity per million T cells fell in a roughly linear way. Higher diversity, along with more naive CD4+ cells, distinguished long-lived donors from aged donors.

The sequencing sample was made of blood. This receptor was identified in a man between 18 and 29 years old in good health.

CDR3 protein: CASSPQGLEAFF. The CDR3 region has the DNA TGTGCCAGCAGTCCCCAGGGGCTTGAAGCTTTCTTT. The chain joins TRBV12-3 or TRBV12-4 to TRBJ1-1, with D tentatively TRBD1 (6 bases). V lost 5 bases and J 7 bases, leaving 11 bases between the germline ends. The CDR3 extends over 12 amino acids.